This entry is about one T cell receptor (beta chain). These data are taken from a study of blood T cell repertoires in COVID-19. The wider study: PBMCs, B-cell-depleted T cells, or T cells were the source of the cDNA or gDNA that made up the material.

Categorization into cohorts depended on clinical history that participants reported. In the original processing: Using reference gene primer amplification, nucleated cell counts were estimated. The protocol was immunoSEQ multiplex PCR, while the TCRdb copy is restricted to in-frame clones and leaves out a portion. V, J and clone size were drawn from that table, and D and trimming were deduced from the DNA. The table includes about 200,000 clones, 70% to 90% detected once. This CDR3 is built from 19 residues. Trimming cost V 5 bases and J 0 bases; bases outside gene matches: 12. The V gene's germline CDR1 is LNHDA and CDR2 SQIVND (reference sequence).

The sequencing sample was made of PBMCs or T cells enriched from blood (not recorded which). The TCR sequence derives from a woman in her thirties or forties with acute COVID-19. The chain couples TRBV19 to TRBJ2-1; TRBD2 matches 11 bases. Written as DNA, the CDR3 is TGTGCCAGTAGTGGACCGACAGGGACTAGCGGTAGCTCCTACAATGAGCAGTTCTTC. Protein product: CASSGPTGTSGSSYNEQFF.